This is a list of T cell receptor beta chains from one sample in a study of T-cell reconstitution after alpha-beta-depleted transplantation in children. TCRdb ran MiXCR on the PCR reads and lists one entry per CDR3 protein. The sample consists of 350,000 to 450,000 distinct CDR3 sequences, about an eighth of them appearing once. The sample here was PBMCs, taken from the stem cell graft. The receptor set was obtained from a human donor who donated a stem cell graft to a child with Fanconi anemia. CDR3s leave out the opening cysteine and the closing phenylalanine or tryptophan.

j_call v_call cdr3_aa
TRBJ1-6 TRBV30 AARPTVNSPLH
TRBJ1-4 TRBV5-1 ASSLSYATNEKLF
TRBJ1-4 TRBV12-3/TRBV12-4 ASSWKTNEKLF
TRBJ2-1 TRBV5-1 ASSLPAGVYNEQF
TRBJ1-2 TRBV27 ASSLRQTTGYT
TRBJ2-5 TRBV12-3/TRBV12-4 ASSSSGGAHETQY
TRBJ1-5 TRBV5-6 ASSFSGQPQH
TRBJ2-1 TRBV5-1 ASRLGAPTNEQF
TRBJ1-2 TRBV20-1 SASRGPNYGYT
TRBJ2-5 TRBV18 ASSRPGTQETQY
TRBJ2-1 TRBV7-8 ASSLAQVAGGRRSYNEQF
TRBJ1-5 TRBV28 ASSLGSFSNQPQH
TRBJ2-7 TRBV12-5 ASKAGTYEQY
TRBJ1-2 TRBV7-2 ASSPDRAGGYT
TRBJ2-7 TRBV6-2/TRBV6-3 ASRLLTGTYEQY
TRBJ1-1 TRBV12-3/TRBV12-4 ASSLRPSRAF
TRBJ2-1 TRBV20-1 SARDQGGAQSYNEQF
TRBJ2-3 TRBV5-1 ASSSDTEGGTQY
TRBJ2-3 TRBV29-1 SVEPGSDTQY
TRBJ1-5 TRBV19 ASIGRGREWSQH
TRBJ1-1 TRBV20-1 SAAAGPEAF
TRBJ2-1 TRBV10-3 AISESRGGRDRGLGEQF
TRBJ2-1 TRBV4-2 ASSQGIYEQF
TRBJ1-1 TRBV20-1 SAWPSLPGQLNTEAF
TRBJ2-1 TRBV4-3 ASSQAENLYNEQF
TRBJ2-2 TRBV5-1 ASSSQPGRAGELF
TRBJ2-3 TRBV20-1 SASKDTQY
TRBJ1-1 TRBV7-2 ASSLDPLYTEAF
TRBJ2-5 TRBV5-1 ASKAPQMETQY
TRBJ2-7 TRBV3-1 ASSRTAARDDEQY
TRBJ2-1 TRBV5-6 ASSLARLLYGNEQF